This TCR beta chain was observed in a study of T cells after yellow fever vaccination. General study findings and limits: Weaker overall, the secondary response nonetheless peaked faster (day 5 versus 15). Clonotypes found in both CD4 and CD8 compartments made up a small share.

This clonotype occurred a few times. What it recognizes is unknown. The CDR3 consists of 13 residues. The ends were cut back, 6 bases at V and 5 bases at J, with 12 bases in the middle. In germline, CDR1 is LNHDA, CDR2 SQIVND (reference sequence). TCRdb passed the 5' RACE reads through MiXCR, listing each CDR3 protein once. The sample consists of tens of thousands of distinct CDR3 sequences, about 7.7% of them appearing once. This chain connects TRBV19 to TRBJ2-3; D perhaps matches TRBD1 (5 bases). This receptor was taken from a man between 25 and 39 years old who received the YFV17D yellow fever vaccine. The material sequenced was CD8+ T cells sorted from PBMCs, taken on the day of the yellow fever booster vaccination. The CDR3 nucleotides read TGTGCCAGTAGCCCGGCTAGGGGAGATACGCAGTATTTT. Translated: CASSPARGDTQYF.